These 27 T cell receptor beta chains came from one sample sequenced in a study of cytomegalovirus exposure and HLA in healthy donors. The PCR used 60 Vbeta and 13 Jbeta primers. Libraries were prepared by immunoSEQ multiplex PCR; TCRdb keeps only in-frame clonotypes and omits some of them. This table holds about 160,000 clones, approximately 78% found once. Sample: PBMCs. The receptors were gathered from a woman aged 40 to 55 in good health and CMV-seronegative.

The chain uses TRBV4-1 and TRBJ1-2; 7 bases agree with TRBD1. CDR1 and CDR2 (germline): MGHRA, YSYEKL. The CDR3 consists of 16 residues. With V trimmed by 1 base and J by 7 bases, 12 bases remained unmatched. CDR3 DNA sequence: TGCGCCAGCAGCCAAGCTGCCAGGGGGAAGGGGATTGGCTACACCTTC. Translated, it gives CASSQAARGKGIGYTF.

The chain combines TRBV10-2 with TRBJ2-1, with TRBD2 identical over 10 bases. The CDR3 extends over 17 amino acids. After removal of 6 bases from V and 3 bases from J, the junction contained 11 bases not matched to a gene. Germline loops: CDR1 WSHSY, CDR2 SAAADI. This chain's CDR3 is CASRPPPSGGRYNEQFF. CDR3 coding DNA: TGCGCCAGCAGGCCACCCCCTAGCGGGGGCCGCTACAATGAGCAGTTCTTC.

V and J are TRBV18 and TRBJ2-7, with D hard to call. This CDR3 is built from 13 residues. Germline V lookup: CDR1 KGHSH, CDR2 LQKENI. The germline V and J ends were trimmed by 4 bases and 1 base, with 8 bases remaining between them. The CDR3 protein is CASSRRESYEQYF. The CDR3 bases are TGTGCCAGCTCACGTCGAGAGTCCTACGAGCAGTACTTC.

The rearrangement joins TRBV5-1 to TRBJ2-1; D might be TRBD2 (6 bases). V was shortened by 1 base and J by 1 base, with 12 bases between the two germline ends. The CDR3 is 16 residues long. CDR1 is SGHRS and CDR2 is YFSETQ in the germline V gene. The chain's CDR3 is CASSLKFGGSYNEQFF. CDR3 bases: TGCGCCAGCAGCTTGAAATTCGGGGGATCCTACAATGAGCAGTTCTTC.

The chain combines TRBV6-5 with TRBJ2-1, with no clear D. Germline V lookup: CDR1 MNHEY, CDR2 SVGAGI. The germline V and J ends were trimmed by 0 bases and 12 bases, with 18 bases remaining between them. The CDR3 consists of 15 residues. The CDR3 nucleotides are TGTGCCAGCAGTTACTCGATACAGCTTACCGGTGGGCAGTTCTTC. It codes for CASSYSIQLTGGQFF.

This chain uses TRBV6-5 with TRBJ1-1, with a tentative D call TRBD1 (5 bases). The germline V gene encodes CDR1 MNHEY and CDR2 SVGAGI. V was cut by 4 bases and J by 5 bases, with 14 bases left in between. The CDR3 has 14 residues. The CDR3 spells CASSSPGRVTEAFF. In nucleotides, the CDR3 is TGTGCCAGCAGTTCCCCAGGGAGGGTGACTGAAGCTTTCTTT.

The V and J genes are TRBV10-3 and TRBJ2-7; weak D call: TRBD1 (5 bases). Trimming shortened V by 2 bases and J by 4 bases, and 6 bases separated the two germline ends. This CDR3 has 12 residues. Germline CDR1 ENHRY, CDR2 SYGVKD. The DNA of the CDR3 is TGTGCCATCAGTGAGGCAGGGTACGAGCAGTACTTC. Translated: CAISEAGYEQYF.

V is TRBV27 and J is TRBJ1-2; perhaps TRBD1 as D (6 bases). Deletions cut 6 bases from V and 0 bases from J, with 14 bases between. In germline, CDR1 is MNHEY, CDR2 SMNVEV (reference sequence). The CDR3 totals 15 residues. This chain's CDR3 is CASSPWTEANYGYTF. DNA of the CDR3: TGTGCCAGCAGCCCGTGGACAGAAGCTAACTATGGCTACACCTTC.

This sequence joins TRBV5-1 and TRBJ2-2; TRBD2 is a possible D gene (5 bases). V was clipped by 0 bases and J by 4 bases, with 10 bases between them. Looked up from germline, CDR1 is SGHRS and CDR2 is YFSETQ. The CDR3 is 15 residues long. CDR3 sequence (DNA): TGCGCCAGCAGCTTGGAAATTGGGAGCACCGGGGAGCTGTTTTTT. The encoded protein is CASSLEIGSTGELFF.

The chain employs TRBV6-1 and TRBJ2-3; 8 bases map to TRBD2. V lost 7 bases and J lost 1; bases outside the gene matches: 4. The CDR3 totals 14 residues. The germline V gene has CDR1 MNHNS and CDR2 SASEGT. The CDR3 region has the DNA TGTGCCAGCATCAGACTAGCGCGCACAGATACGCAGTATTTT. Translated: CASIRLARTDTQYF.

The rearrangement uses TRBV7-2 and TRBJ2-5; 15 bases fit TRBD2. J was trimmed by 5 bases and V by 5 bases; bases with no gene match: 15. The CDR3 is 19 residues long. Germline V gene lookup returns CDR1 SGHTA and CDR2 FQGNSA. This CDR3 reads CASSRQGLAGGQRGETQYF. The DNA for the CDR3 is TGTGCCAGCAGCCGTCAGGGACTAGCGGGGGGCCAGCGCGGGGAGACCCAGTACTTC. The entire variable domain, with the rest obtained from reference TRBV7-2 and TRBJ2-5, is as follows: GAGVSQSPSNKVTEKGKDVELRCDPISGHTALYWYRQSLGQGLEFLIYFQGNSAPDKSGLPSDRFSAERTGGSVSTLTIQRTQQEDSAVYLCASSRQGLAGGQRGETQYFGPGTRLLVL.

This chain links TRBV6-5 with TRBJ1-2; no definite D call. V was shortened by 7 bases and J by 6 bases, with 21 bases between the two germline ends. This CDR3 comprises 15 residues. CDR1 and CDR2 from the germline V gene are MNHEY and SVGAGI. DNA for the CDR3: TGTGCCAGCAAGGCTGAAGACCGCTCGGGTGATGGCTACACCTTC. Its translation: CASKAEDRSGDGYTF.

CDR3 loop: CASSPAGQGSTDTQYF. As DNA, the CDR3 is TGTGCCAGCTCACCCGCTGGACAGGGAAGCACAGATACGCAGTATTTT. The rearrangement joins TRBV18 to TRBJ2-3; TRBD1 matches at 8 bases. Per germline, CDR1 KGHSH and CDR2 LQKENI. The CDR3 extends over 16 amino acids. Trimming at V came to 3 bases and at J to 0 bases, leaving 5 bases not matched to a gene.

V is TRBV14 and J is TRBJ1-2, with D hard to call. Germline-derived CDR1 and CDR2 are SGHDN and FVKESK. Trimming took off 6 bases at V and 4 bases at J, with 6 bases between the two ends. The CDR3 spans 11 residues. DNA of the CDR3: TGTGCCAGCAGACTTCTCTATGGCTACACCTTC. This encodes CASRLLYGYTF.

This clone was detected a few times. This chain uses TRBV7-9 with TRBJ2-6, with D possibly being TRBD1 (5 bases). Looked up from germline, CDR1 is SEHNR and CDR2 is FQNEAQ (reference sequence). The CDR3 loop spans 15 amino acids. V was pared by 5 bases and J by 4 bases, with 12 bases between. This CDR3 is CASSRDSAGANVLTF. The CDR3 bases are TGTGCCAGCAGCCGAGACAGCGCGGGGGCCAACGTCCTGACTTTC.

The chain recombines TRBV11-2 with TRBJ1-1, with 7 bases identical to TRBD1. The length of the CDR3 is 15 residues. Losses at the gene ends were 5 bases for V and 2 bases for J; bases not matched to a gene: 8. Germline V gives CDR1 SGHAT, CDR2 FQNNGV. This chain's CDR3 is CASSPYDRVNTEAFF. DNA for the CDR3: TGTGCCAGCAGCCCATACGACAGGGTTAACACTGAAGCTTTCTTT.

The V and J genes are TRBV19 and TRBJ2-4; TRBD2 aligns across 7 bases. This CDR3 has 14 residues. Trimming removed 5 bases from V and 2 bases from J; junction bases left unmatched: 3. CDR1 and CDR2 from the germline V gene are LNHDA and SQIVND (reference sequence). CDR3 in amino acids: CASSDGGTKNIQYF. CDR3 nucleotide sequence: TGTGCCAGTAGTGACGGGGGGACCAAAAACATTCAGTACTTC. Full variable domain (rest looked up from reference TRBV19 and TRBJ2-4): DGGITQSPKYLFRKEGQNVTLSCEQNLNHDAMYWYRQDPGQGLRLIYYSQIVNDFQKGDIAEGYSVSREKKESFPLTVTSAQKNPTAFYLCASSDGGTKNIQYFGAGTRLSVL.

The chain joins TRBV5-1 to TRBJ2-1; 10 bases fit TRBD2. Germline lookup yields CDR1 SGHRS and CDR2 YFSETQ. The CDR3 length is 16 residues. The ends lost 0 bases at V and 7 bases at J; junction bases unmatched: 7. CDR3 amino acids: CASSLAVSGGGNEQFF. The CDR3 coding sequence is TGCGCCAGCAGCTTGGCCGTGAGCGGGGGGGGGAATGAGCAGTTCTTC. The complete variable domain, with remaining parts taken from reference TRBV5-1 and TRBJ2-1, reads KAGVTQTPRYLIKTRGQQVTLSCSPISGHRSVSWYQQTPGQGLQFLFEYFSETQRNKGNFPGRFSGRQFSNSRSEMNVSTLELGDSALYLCASSLAVSGGGNEQFFGPGTRLTVL.

V is TRBV6-6 and J is TRBJ2-7; D not certain. This CDR3 region has 11 residues. V was pared by 8 bases and J by 3 bases, with 8 bases between. Germline V gives CDR1 MNHNY, CDR2 SVGAGI (reference sequence). For the CDR3, the DNA is TGTGCCAGCGGCAGACTCTACGAGCAGTACTTC. Translation: CASGRLYEQYF.

The chain couples TRBV5-6 to TRBJ2-6; D unclear. Trimming cost V 1 base and J 1 base, with 3 bases left between them. CDR1 and CDR2 from the germline V gene are SGHDT and YYEEEE. The CDR3 contains 14 residues. For the CDR3, the DNA is TGTGCCAGCAGCTTGCTTTCTGGGGCCAACGTCCTGACTTTC. Translated, it gives CASSLLSGANVLTF.

V and J are TRBV5-1 and TRBJ1-1, with 11 bases matching TRBD1. The junction had 3 bases not matched to a gene; V was cut back by 4 bases and J by 4 bases. This CDR3 is built from 14 residues. Germline-derived CDR1 and CDR2 are SGHRS and YFSETQ. This CDR3 reads CASSQGTGGTEAFF. CDR3 sequence (DNA): TGCGCCAGCAGCCAAGGGACAGGGGGCACTGAAGCTTTCTTT.

The chain recombines TRBV19 with TRBJ2-5; TRBD2 matches 8 bases. Germline V CDR1 and CDR2: LNHDA, SQIVND (reference sequence). The CDR3 sequence is 16 residues long. V gave up 3 bases and J gave up 1 base; unmatched junction bases: 7. The CDR3 bases are TGTGCCAGTAGTATGAAAGGAAGCGGGGGCCAAGAGACCCAGTACTTC. Residues: CASSMKGSGGQETQYF.

The gene calls are TRBV4-1 and TRBJ2-2; 9 bases are a match to TRBD1. Germline V CDR1 and CDR2: MGHRA, YSYEKL. Trimming took 4 bases from V and 5 from J; bases not matched to a gene: 5. The length of the CDR3 is 15 residues. The CDR3 nucleotides read TGCGCCAGCAGCCCCTCCGGGACAGGGACCGGGGAGCTGTTTTTT. Encoded protein: CASSPSGTGTGELFF.

The rearrangement uses TRBV6-1 and TRBJ2-3; 8 bases align to TRBD2. Germline assignment: CDR1 MNHNS and CDR2 SASEGT. The CDR3 sequence is 15 residues long. Losses at the gene ends were 0 bases for V and 3 bases for J; bases not matched to a gene: 2. CDR3 coding DNA: TGTGCCAGCAGTGAAGCCGCGGGGGGAACAGATACGCAGTATTTT. This gives the protein CASSEAAGGTDTQYF.

This clone was observed a few times. V and J are TRBV7-2 and TRBJ2-5, with 8 bases fitting TRBD2. This CDR3 contains 15 residues. After removal of 3 bases from V and 5 bases from J, the junction contained 8 bases not matched to a gene. Germline assignment: CDR1 SGHTA and CDR2 FQGNSA. CDR3 sequence reads: CASSLGGGRRETQYF. Written as DNA, the CDR3 is TGTGCCAGCAGCTTGGGCGGGGGGCGGCGGGAGACCCAGTACTTC.

The chain has TRBV5-5 and TRBJ1-5; 9 nucleotides align to TRBD1. V was pared by 2 bases and J by 4 bases, with 4 bases of the junction left unmatched. CDR3 length: 15 amino acids. Germline CDR1 SGHKS, CDR2 YYEKEE (reference sequence). The CDR3 DNA reads as TGTGCCAGCAGCTTCGTAGGGACAGGGAATCAGCCCCAGCATTTT. Residues: CASSFVGTGNQPQHF.

V and J are TRBV15 and TRBJ1-2, with D tentatively TRBD1 (5 bases). CDR3 size: 12 residues. CDR1 and CDR2 (germline): LNHNV, YYDKDF (reference sequence). V was pared by 2 bases and J by 8 bases, with 9 bases between. The CDR3: CATSRSGYGYTF. The CDR3 coding sequence is TGTGCCACCAGCAGATCAGGGTACGGCTACACCTTC.